Below, one T cell receptor beta chain is given with its context. Some clones are missing from TCRdb's copy, which holds only in-frame ones; the method was immunoSEQ multiplex PCR. The table records around 79,000 clones, approximately 93% of them present only once. This sample is part of a study of control samples from healthy donors and cancer patients. V dropped 4 bases and J dropped 3 bases, with 28 bases sitting between them. This CDR3 is built from 20 residues. Per the germline V gene, CDR1 is MGHRA and CDR2 is YSYEKL. The rearrangement links TRBV4-1 to TRBJ1-3; possibly TRBD1 for D (5 bases). The specimen sequenced was PBMCs. This sequence was found in a middle-aged woman with lung cancer. CDR3 bases: TGCGCCAGCAGCCCTTACATCGAAGCGGCGGCAGGGCGGTTTGGAAACACCATATATTTT. It specifies CASSPYIEAAAGRFGNTIYF.